These 18 T cell receptor beta chains were sequenced from one sample in a study of early T cells in non-severe SARS-CoV-2 infection. Each CDR3 protein gets one entry after TCRdb re-called the 5' RACE reads with MiXCR. The sample records some 77,000 distinct CDR3 sequences, roughly 9.6% being singletons. Sequenced material: whole blood. Source of these receptors: an adult who was a healthcare worker with PCR-confirmed SARS-CoV-2 infection or an uninfected control (not recorded which).

This chain connects TRBV7-6 to TRBJ1-1; 9 nucleotides align to TRBD1. CDR1 SGHVS and CDR2 FNYEAQ come from the germline V gene. V lost 2 bases and J lost 4; bases outside the gene matches: 8. The CDR3 spans 16 residues. CDR3 in amino acids: CASSLLQGARSTEAFF. The CDR3 DNA reads TGTGCCAGCAGCTTACTACAGGGGGCTAGGAGCACTGAAGCTTTCTTT.

Details on this clonotype: A much larger clone is a single base away; this may be a read error. The chain links TRBV27 to TRBJ2-7, with 7 nucleotides matching TRBD1. This CDR3 comprises 14 residues. CDR1 and CDR2 from the germline V gene are MNHEY and SMNVEV (reference sequence). Trimming removed 3 bases from V and 9 bases from J; junction bases left unmatched: 11. The CDR3 is CASSFIPGTDVQYF. The CDR3, as DNA: TGTGCCAGCAGTTTCATCCCCGGGACAGACGTGCAGTACTTC.

This clonotype was seen a few times. The chain employs TRBV4-2 and TRBJ1-1; possible D gene TRBD1, 5 bases. Trimming removed 1 base from V and 5 bases from J, with 11 bases in between. Germline V lookup: CDR1 LGHNA, CDR2 YNFKEQ. This CDR3 region has 14 residues. The CDR3 DNA reads as TGTGCCAGCAGCCAAGGGGCCAGGGCGACTGAAGCTTTCTTT. It yields the protein CASSQGARATEAFF.

This clonotype was seen at least ten times. V usage is TRBV28 and J usage is TRBJ1-2; TRBD1 matches at 9 bases. J lost 8 bases, V lost 7 bases, and 17 bases had no gene match. This CDR3 has 16 amino acids. Germline CDR1 is MDHEN and CDR2 is SYDVKM. CDR3 sequence: CASIKPGQGRAVGYTF. CDR3 nucleotide sequence: TGTGCCAGCATCAAACCGGGACAGGGAAGAGCCGTGGGCTACACCTTC.

This clonotype was counted at least ten times. The chain joins TRBV5-6 to TRBJ2-3; the match to TRBD2 covers 8 bases. Trimming at V came to 4 bases and at J to 4 bases, leaving 17 bases not matched to a gene. The CDR3 consists of 18 residues. Germline values: CDR1 SGHDT, CDR2 YYEEEE. CDR3 sequence reads: CASSAISSGREVADTQYF. The CDR3 coding sequence is TGTGCCAGCAGCGCGATTTCGAGCGGGCGGGAGGTTGCAGATACGCAGTATTTT.

This clonotype was seen a handful of times. The V call is TRBV4-1, the J call TRBJ2-3; D remains ambiguous. Germline lookup yields CDR1 MGHRA and CDR2 YSYEKL. This CDR3 comprises 16 residues. Trimming cost V 0 bases and J 0 bases, with 10 bases left between them. In DNA form, the CDR3 reads TGCGCCAGCAGCCAAGATACTGACGGCAGCACAGATACGCAGTATTTT. This codes for CASSQDTDGSTDTQYF.

V gene TRBV7-9 combines with J gene TRBJ2-1; possibly TRBD2 for D (6 bases). Trimming removed 5 bases at V and 5 bases at J, with 25 bases between. There are 18 residues in the CDR3. Germline values: CDR1 SEHNR, CDR2 FQNEAQ (reference sequence). In DNA form, the CDR3 reads TGTGCCAGCAGCCCCCGGGGGACTCCGCCTCTTCCCAACAATGAGCAGTTCTTC. Translated, it gives CASSPRGTPPLPNNEQFF.

In its sample, this clonotype was seen a few times. V gene TRBV7-2 combines with J gene TRBJ2-3; 7 bases align to TRBD2. V dropped 4 bases and J dropped 6; count of bases not matched to a gene: 4. Germline V gene sequence: CDR1 SGHTA, CDR2 FQGNSA. The CDR3 runs to 13 residues. CDR3 coding DNA: TGTGCCAGCAGCTCGCGGACTAGGGATACGCAGTATTTT. Translating gives CASSSRTRDTQYF.

This clonotype was observed many times. The J gene is TRBJ2-1, the V gene TRBV12-2; TRBD2, as called in the table, went unchecked against the DNA. TRBV12-2 is shown as a pseudogene. This CDR3 is 18 amino acids long. DNA for the CDR3: TGTGCAAGTCGCCCGGGACTAGCGGAGCCCAGCTCCTACAATGAGCAGTTCTTC. Protein product: CASRPGLAEPSSYNEQFF.

This clonotype was found a few times. The chain is built from TRBV7-6 and TRBJ1-4; 8 positions agree with TRBD1. The CDR3 has 15 residues. J lost 8 bases, V lost 1 base, and 6 bases had no gene match. Germline V gives CDR1 SGHVS, CDR2 FNYEAQ. The CDR3 sequence is CASSLDRQGREKLFF. The DNA for the CDR3 is TGTGCCAGCAGCTTAGACCGACAGGGGAGGGAAAAACTGTTTTTT.

In the case of this clonotype: A single base separates this from a much larger clone, so it may be a read error. The chain carries TRBV10-3 and TRBJ2-7, with 10 positions matching TRBD1. Germline V gene lookup returns CDR1 ENHRY and CDR2 SYGVKD. The CDR3 length is 14 residues. The V segment lost 7 bases and the J segment 0 bases; nucleotides outside the gene matches: 3. Here the CDR3 reads CAITRDRGSYEQYF. CDR3 nucleotide sequence: TGTGCCATCACCCGGGACAGGGGCTCCTACGAGCAGTACTTC.

This clonotype was recorded a few times. The rearrangement links TRBV20-1 to TRBJ2-7; D is uncertain. The V end lost 3 bases, the J end lost 10 bases, and 10 bases lay between the germline ends. Germline CDR1 is DFQATT and CDR2 is SNEGSKA (reference sequence). This CDR3 region has 10 residues. For the CDR3, the DNA is TGCAGTGCTAGTGCCCTGGAACAGTACTTC. Its protein product is CSASALEQYF.

The chain employs TRBV28 and TRBJ2-7; TRBD1 or TRBD2 may be the D gene (6 bases each). Germline loops: CDR1 MDHEN, CDR2 SYDVKM. V lost 9 bases, J lost 7 bases, and 22 bases lay in between. The CDR3 sequence is 14 residues long. CDR3 region: CASYGWGANPEQYF. As DNA, the CDR3 is TGTGCCAGTTACGGATGGGGGGCGAATCCGGAGCAGTACTTC. Full variable domain (missing parts from reference TRBV28 and TRBJ2-7): DVKVTQSSRYLVKRTGEKVFLECVQDMDHENMFWYRQDPGLGLRLIYFSYDVKMKEKGDIPEGYSVSREKKERFSLILESASTNQTSMYLCASYGWGANPEQYFGPGTRLTVT.

This clonotype was seen repeatedly, ten times or more. This chain joins TRBV7-3 and TRBJ2-1, with D perhaps matching TRBD1 (6 bases). CDR1 SGHTA and CDR2 FQGTGA come from the germline V gene. This CDR3 has 11 amino acids. V dropped 4 bases and J dropped 10 bases, with 8 bases sitting between them. The CDR3 is CASSSGQEQFF. The CDR3 DNA reads TGTGCCAGCAGCTCAGGACAGGAGCAGTTCTTC.

The J gene is TRBJ2-7, the V gene TRBV28, with D perhaps TRBD2 (6 bases). The CDR3 spans 13 residues. Trimming stripped 10 bases from V and 3 bases from J, with 16 bases between. Germline V gene lookup returns CDR1 MDHEN and CDR2 SYDVKM. The DNA for the CDR3 is TGTGCCACATCGCGGGAAACCCGCTACGAGCAGTACTTC. Protein product: CATSRETRYEQYF.

This clonotype was seen ten or more times. The chain links TRBV12-3 or TRBV12-4 to TRBJ1-1; D ambiguous. Trimming cost V 3 bases and J 5 bases, with 7 bases left between them. The CDR3 totals 12 residues. Here the CDR3 reads CASSLGSTEAFF. The CDR3 DNA reads as TGTGCCAGCAGTTTGGGGAGTACTGAAGCTTTCTTT.

This clonotype was counted only a few times. Here the CDR3 reads CASSEQQVGAGELFF. CDR3 nucleotides: TGTGCCAGCAGTGAACAGCAGGTCGGCGCCGGGGAGCTGTTTTTT. This chain uses TRBV25-1 with TRBJ2-2; D call uncertain. Trimming shortened V by 2 bases and J by 6 bases, and 13 bases separated the two germline ends. The CDR3 totals 15 residues. Germline V gene lookup returns CDR1 MGHDK and CDR2 SYGVNS.

This chain connects TRBV6-6 to TRBJ1-1, with 11 bases identical to TRBD1. This CDR3 has 14 amino acids. Unmatched junction bases numbered 5, after V lost 11 bases and J lost 0 bases. The germline gives CDR1 MNHNY, CDR2 SVGAGI (reference sequence). CDR3 in DNA: TGTGCCGCCGGGACAGGGGGGATGAACACTGAAGCTTTCTTT. This codes for CAAGTGGMNTEAFF.